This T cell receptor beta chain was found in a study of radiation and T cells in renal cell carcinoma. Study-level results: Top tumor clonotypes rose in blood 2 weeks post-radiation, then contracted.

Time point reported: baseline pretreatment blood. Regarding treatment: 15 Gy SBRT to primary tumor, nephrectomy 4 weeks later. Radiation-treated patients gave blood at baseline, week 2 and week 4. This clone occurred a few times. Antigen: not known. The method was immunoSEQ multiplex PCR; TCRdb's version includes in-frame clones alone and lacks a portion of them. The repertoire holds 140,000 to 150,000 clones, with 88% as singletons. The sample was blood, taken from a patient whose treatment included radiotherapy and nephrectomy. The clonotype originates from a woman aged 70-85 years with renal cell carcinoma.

The CDR3 region is CSVEKTGTEYGYTF. Written as DNA, the CDR3 is TGCAGCGTTGAAAAAACCGGGACAGAATATGGCTACACCTTC. The rearrangement links TRBV29-1 to TRBJ1-2, with TRBD1 identical over 7 bases. Germline V gene sequence: CDR1 SQVTM, CDR2 ANQGSEA. V lost 2 bases and J lost 5; bases outside the gene matches: 8. CDR3 length equals 14 residues.